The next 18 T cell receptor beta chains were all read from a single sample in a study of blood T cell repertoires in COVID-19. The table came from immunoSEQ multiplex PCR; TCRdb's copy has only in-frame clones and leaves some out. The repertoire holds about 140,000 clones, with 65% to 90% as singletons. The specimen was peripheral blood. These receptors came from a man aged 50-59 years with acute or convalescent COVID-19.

CDR3 residues: CASSGSRGRNEQFF. In DNA, the CDR3 is TGCGCCAGCAGTGGGAGTCGAGGGAGGAATGAGCAGTTCTTC. This chain joins TRBV10-2 and TRBJ2-1, with D possibly matching TRBD2 (6 bases). From germline, CDR1 is WSHSY and CDR2 SAAADI. The CDR3 loop spans 14 amino acids. The V end lost 4 bases, the J end lost 7 bases, and 14 bases lay between the germline ends.

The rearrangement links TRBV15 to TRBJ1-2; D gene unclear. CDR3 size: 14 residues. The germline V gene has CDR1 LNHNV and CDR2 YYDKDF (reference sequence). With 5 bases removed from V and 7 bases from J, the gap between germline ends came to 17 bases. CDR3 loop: CATSLRREEGGYTF. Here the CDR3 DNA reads TGTGCCACCAGCCTCCGACGGGAGGAAGGTGGCTACACCTTC.

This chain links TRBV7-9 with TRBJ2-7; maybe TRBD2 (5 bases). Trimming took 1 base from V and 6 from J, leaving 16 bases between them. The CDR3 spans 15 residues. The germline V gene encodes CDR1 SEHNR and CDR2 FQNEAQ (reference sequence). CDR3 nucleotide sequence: TGTGCCAGCAGCTTAGTGTCGGGGTCCCTTGTCGAGCAGTACTTC. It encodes CASSLVSGSLVEQYF.

This CDR3 reads CASSRRGREGRGGYTF. The CDR3 DNA reads TGTGCCAGCAGCCGCCGGGGAAGGGAGGGGAGGGGTGGCTACACCTTC. The chain uses TRBV27 and TRBJ1-2; possibly TRBD1 for D (5 bases). The V end was cut by 6 bases, the J end by 7 bases, with 24 bases between. The CDR3 spans 16 residues. Germline V gene data show CDR1 as MNHEY and CDR2 as SMNVEV (reference sequence).

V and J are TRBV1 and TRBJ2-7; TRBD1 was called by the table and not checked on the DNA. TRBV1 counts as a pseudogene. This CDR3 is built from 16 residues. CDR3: CTSRDSEGESSYEQYF. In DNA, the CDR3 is TGCACCAGCCGGGACAGTGAAGGAGAAAGCTCCTACGAGCAGTACTTC.

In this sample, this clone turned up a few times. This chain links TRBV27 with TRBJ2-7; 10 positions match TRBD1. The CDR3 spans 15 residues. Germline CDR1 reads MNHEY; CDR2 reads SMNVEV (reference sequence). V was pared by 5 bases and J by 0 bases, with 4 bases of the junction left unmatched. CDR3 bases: TGTGCCAGCAGTCTGCGACAGGGGGCCTCCTACGAGCAGTACTTC. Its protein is CASSLRQGASYEQYF.

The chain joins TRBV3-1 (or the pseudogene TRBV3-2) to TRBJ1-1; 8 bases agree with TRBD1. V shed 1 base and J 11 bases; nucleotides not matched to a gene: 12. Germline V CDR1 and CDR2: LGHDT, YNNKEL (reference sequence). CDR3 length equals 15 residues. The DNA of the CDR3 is TGTGCCAGCAGCCAAGGTTTGGGACAGGATTCGCGGGCTTTCTTT. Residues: CASSQGLGQDSRAFF.

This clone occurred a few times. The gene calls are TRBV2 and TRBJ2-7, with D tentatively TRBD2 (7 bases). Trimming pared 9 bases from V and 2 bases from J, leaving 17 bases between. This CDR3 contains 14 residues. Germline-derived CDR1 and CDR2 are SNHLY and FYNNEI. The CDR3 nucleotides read TGTGCCAGTACCCAGGCCGGGGGGCCCTACGAGCAGTACTTC. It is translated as CASTQAGGPYEQYF.

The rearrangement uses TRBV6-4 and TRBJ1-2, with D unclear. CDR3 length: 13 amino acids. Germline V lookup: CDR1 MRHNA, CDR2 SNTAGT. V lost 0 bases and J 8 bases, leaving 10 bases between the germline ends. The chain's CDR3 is CASSDSYGGGYTF. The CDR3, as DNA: TGTGCCAGCAGTGACTCTTACGGAGGAGGCTACACCTTC.

The DNA for the CDR3 is TGTGCCAGTAGTATAGATCTACAGAACTATGGCTACACCTTC. Translated, it gives CASSIDLQNYGYTF. The rearrangement uses TRBV19 and TRBJ1-2, with D uncertain. CDR3 length equals 14 residues. The ends were cut back, 0 bases at V and 2 bases at J, with 7 bases in the middle. CDR1 and CDR2 (germline): LNHDA, SQIVND (reference sequence).

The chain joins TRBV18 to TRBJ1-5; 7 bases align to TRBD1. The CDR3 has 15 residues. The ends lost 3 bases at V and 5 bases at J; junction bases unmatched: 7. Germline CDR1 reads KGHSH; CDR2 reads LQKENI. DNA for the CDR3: TGTGCCAGCTCACCCCTAAGACAGGGTGATCAGCCCCAGCATTTT. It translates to CASSPLRQGDQPQHF.

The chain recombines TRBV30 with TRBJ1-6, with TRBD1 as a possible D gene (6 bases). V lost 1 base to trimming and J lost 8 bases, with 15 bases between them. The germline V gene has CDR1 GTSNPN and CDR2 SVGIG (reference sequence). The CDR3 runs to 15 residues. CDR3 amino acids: CAWSALDSRDSPLHF. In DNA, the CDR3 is TGTGCCTGGAGTGCCCTGGACAGTAGGGATTCACCCCTCCACTTT.

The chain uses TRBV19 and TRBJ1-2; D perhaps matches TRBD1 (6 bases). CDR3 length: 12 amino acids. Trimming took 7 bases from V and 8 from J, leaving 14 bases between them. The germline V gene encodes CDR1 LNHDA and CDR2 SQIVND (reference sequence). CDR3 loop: CASIGQLAGYTF. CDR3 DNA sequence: TGTGCCAGTATTGGACAGCTCGCAGGCTACACCTTC.

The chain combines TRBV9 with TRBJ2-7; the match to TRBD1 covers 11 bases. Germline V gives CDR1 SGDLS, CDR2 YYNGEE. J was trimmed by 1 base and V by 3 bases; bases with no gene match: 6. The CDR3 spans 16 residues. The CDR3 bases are TGTGCCAGCAGCGGCCCCGGGACAGGGGGATCCTACGAGCAGTACTTC. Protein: CASSGPGTGGSYEQYF.

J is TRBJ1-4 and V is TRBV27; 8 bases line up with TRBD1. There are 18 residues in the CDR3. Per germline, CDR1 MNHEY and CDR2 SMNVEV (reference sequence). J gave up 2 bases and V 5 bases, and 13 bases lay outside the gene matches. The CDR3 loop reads CASSPGQGYLSTNEKLFF. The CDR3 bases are TGTGCCAGCAGTCCAGGACAGGGTTATCTTTCGACTAATGAAAAACTGTTTTTT.

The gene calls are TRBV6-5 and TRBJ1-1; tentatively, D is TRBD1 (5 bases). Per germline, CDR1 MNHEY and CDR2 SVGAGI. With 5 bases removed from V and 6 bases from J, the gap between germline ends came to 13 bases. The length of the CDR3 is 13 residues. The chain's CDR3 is CASSRGVGAEAFF. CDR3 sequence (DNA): TGTGCCAGCAGTCGGGGGGTGGGGGCTGAAGCTTTCTTT.

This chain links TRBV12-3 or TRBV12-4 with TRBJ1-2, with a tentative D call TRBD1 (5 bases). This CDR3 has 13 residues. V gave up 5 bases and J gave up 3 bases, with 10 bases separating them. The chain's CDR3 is CASSPGTHYGYTF. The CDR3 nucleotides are TGTGCCAGCAGTCCCGGGACTCACTATGGCTACACCTTC.

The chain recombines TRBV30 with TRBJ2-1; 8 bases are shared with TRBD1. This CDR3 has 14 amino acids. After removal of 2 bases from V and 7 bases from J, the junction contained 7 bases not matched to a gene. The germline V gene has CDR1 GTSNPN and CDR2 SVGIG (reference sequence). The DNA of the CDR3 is TGTGCCTGGAGTACAGGACAGGGTGAAAATGAGCAGTTCTTC. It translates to CAWSTGQGENEQFF.